Shown below are 2 T cell receptor beta chains from a single sample sequenced in a study of glioma-infiltrating T cells. TCR alpha and beta CDR3 regions were amplified from RNA using iRepertoire nested multiplex PCR. TCRdb independently ran MiXCR on the multiplex PCR reads; one entry per CDR3 protein. The sample consists of about 200,000 distinct CDR3 sequences, 32% of them appearing once. Sequencing used glioma tissue, nonneoplastic brain tissue, or PBMCs (not recorded which). These receptors came from a human donor with low-grade glioma or glioblastoma, undergoing nonglioma brain surgery, or in good health (not recorded which).

This clonotype was found a few times. The chain couples TRBV5-1 to TRBJ2-2; the match to TRBD2 covers 9 bases. Germline CDR1 and CDR2: SGHRS and YFSETQ. J gave up 6 bases and V 4 bases, and 7 bases lay outside the gene matches. CDR3 length equals 15 residues. As DNA, the CDR3 is TGCGCCAGCAGCAATCGACTAGCGGAGGCCGGGGAGCTGTTTTTT. This codes for CASSNRLAEAGELFF. The complete variable domain, with remaining parts taken from reference TRBV5-1 and TRBJ2-2, reads KAGVTQTPRYLIKTRGQQVTLSCSPISGHRSVSWYQQTPGQGLQFLFEYFSETQRNKGNFPGRFSGRQFSNSRSEMNVSTLELGDSALYLCASSNRLAEAGELFFGEGSRLTVL.

On this clonotype itself: Germline is not matched at one junction end, which may reflect a read error. The genes are TRBV16 and TRBJ2-3; D may be TRBD2 (6 bases). This CDR3 has 14 residues. Per the germline V gene, CDR1 is KGHSY and CDR2 is FQNENV. CDR3 nucleotides: TGTGCCAGCAGCCAATTACGGGAGTCAGAAACGCAGTATTTT. Protein sequence: CASSQLRESETQYF.